A selection of T cell receptor beta chains follows, all from one sample in a study of blood T cell repertoires in COVID-19. Assay: immunoSEQ multiplex PCR; the TCRdb copy retains only in-frame clones and omits some. The sample carries a few hundred thousand clones, approximately 80% recorded once. The sequencing input was peripheral blood. The receptors stem from a man aged 25-45 years with active or convalescent COVID-19. Each CDR3 is given with its conserved first and last residue. D genes are given only for firm matches. A row's size may be missing; if present it is once, few, many or a size class.

V gene: TRBV27; clone size: -; D gene: -; J gene: TRBJ1-5; CDR3 protein: CASSPLDRPNQPQHF; CDR3 DNA: TGTGCCAGCAGTCCCCTCGACAGACCTAATCAGCCCCAGCATTTT
V gene: TRBV10-2; clone size: -; D gene: -; J gene: TRBJ2-1; CDR3 protein: CASSEARFSGQFF; CDR3 DNA: TGCGCCAGCAGTGAGGCCCGTTTTTCCGGGCAGTTCTTC
V gene: TRBV11-1; clone size: -; D gene: TRBD1; J gene: TRBJ1-1; CDR3 protein: CASSHYRDSNTEAFF; CDR3 DNA: TGTGCCAGCAGCCATTACCGGGACAGTAACACTGAAGCTTTCTTT
V gene: TRBV6-6; clone size: -; D gene: -; J gene: TRBJ2-2; CDR3 protein: CASSLGGGRVAGELFF; CDR3 DNA: TGTGCCAGCAGCCTCGGTGGTGGGCGGGTCGCCGGGGAGCTGTTTTTT
V gene: TRBV15; clone size: -; D gene: -; J gene: TRBJ2-2; CDR3 protein: CATSHDSTGELFF; CDR3 DNA: TGTGCCACCAGTCACGACAGTACCGGGGAGCTGTTTTTT
V gene: TRBV11-1; clone size: -; D gene: TRBD2; J gene: TRBJ2-1; CDR3 protein: CTSSPLAGGYNEQFF; CDR3 DNA: TGTACCAGCAGCCCTCTAGCGGGGGGTTACAATGAGCAGTTCTTC
V gene: TRBV7-2; clone size: -; D gene: TRBD1; J gene: TRBJ2-3; CDR3 protein: CASSSSTGISQYF; CDR3 DNA: TGTGCCAGCAGCTCGTCGACAGGGATATCGCAGTATTTT
V gene: TRBV2; clone size: -; D gene: TRBD1; J gene: TRBJ2-1; CDR3 protein: CASSGGTGVIDEQFF; CDR3 DNA: TGTGCCAGCAGTGGGGGGACAGGGGTTATCGATGAGCAGTTCTTC
V gene: TRBV3-1/TRBV3-2; clone size: -; D gene: -; J gene: TRBJ2-7; CDR3 protein: CASSPAPGGEYEQYF; CDR3 DNA: TGTGCCAGCAGCCCCGCCCCTGGCGGGGAATACGAGCAGTACTTC
V gene: TRBV14; clone size: -; D gene: TRBD1; J gene: TRBJ1-1; CDR3 protein: CASSPTGTVGAFF; CDR3 DNA: TGTGCCAGCAGCCCTACCGGGACAGTCGGAGCTTTCTTT
V gene: TRBV5-6; clone size: -; D gene: -; J gene: TRBJ1-3; CDR3 protein: CASSHGEGNTIYF; CDR3 DNA: TGTGCCAGCAGCCACGGGGAGGGAAACACCATATATTTT
V gene: TRBV28; clone size: -; D gene: -; J gene: TRBJ1-5; CDR3 protein: CASSFGGQAQPQHF; CDR3 DNA: TGTGCCAGCAGTTTCGGGGGGCAGGCCCAGCCCCAGCATTTT
V gene: TRBV7-2; clone size: -; D gene: -; J gene: TRBJ1-1; CDR3 protein: CASSLMGGLGTEAFF; CDR3 DNA: TGTGCCAGCAGCTTAATGGGGGGACTCGGCACTGAAGCTTTCTTT
V gene: TRBV10-1; clone size: -; D gene: TRBD2; J gene: TRBJ2-3; CDR3 protein: CASSDVASGTDTQYF; CDR3 DNA: TGCGCCAGCAGTGACGTGGCTAGCGGAACAGATACGCAGTATTTT
V gene: TRBV4-1; clone size: -; D gene: -; J gene: TRBJ2-2; CDR3 protein: CASSPQTGELFF; CDR3 DNA: TGCGCCAGCAGCCCGCAGACCGGGGAGCTGTTTTTT
V gene: TRBV27; clone size: -; D gene: TRBD2; J gene: TRBJ2-7; CDR3 protein: CASWKPGLAPYEQYF; CDR3 DNA: TGTGCCAGCTGGAAACCGGGACTAGCCCCCTACGAGCAGTACTTC
V gene: TRBV9; clone size: -; D gene: -; J gene: TRBJ2-2; CDR3 protein: CASSVGSRIAGELFF; CDR3 DNA: TGTGCCAGCAGCGTAGGAAGCCGAATAGCCGGGGAGCTGTTTTTT
V gene: TRBV12-3/TRBV12-4; clone size: -; D gene: -; J gene: TRBJ1-1; CDR3 protein: CASSFTGTEAFF; CDR3 DNA: TGTGCCAGCAGTTTTACGGGCACTGAAGCTTTCTTT
V gene: TRBV5-1; clone size: -; D gene: TRBD1; J gene: TRBJ2-2; CDR3 protein: CASSLEGQGSGGELFF; CDR3 DNA: TGCGCCAGCAGCTTGGAGGGACAGGGTTCAGGCGGGGAGCTGTTTTTT
V gene: TRBV6-1; clone size: -; D gene: TRBD1; J gene: TRBJ1-1; CDR3 protein: CASSDRGRPGGTEAFF; CDR3 DNA: TGTGCCAGCAGTGACAGGGGGCGGCCCGGGGGGACTGAAGCTTTCTTT
V gene: TRBV19; clone size: -; D gene: -; J gene: TRBJ2-6; CDR3 protein: CASSTFGLSPVSGANVLTF; CDR3 DNA: TGTGCCAGTAGTACCTTTGGCCTCTCGCCCGTCTCTGGGGCCAACGTCCTGACTTTC
V gene: TRBV4-1; clone size: -; D gene: -; J gene: TRBJ2-1; CDR3 protein: CASSQVTGGWSNEQFF; CDR3 DNA: TGCGCCAGCAGCCAAGTTACGGGTGGTTGGTCGAATGAGCAGTTCTTC
V gene: TRBV19; clone size: -; D gene: TRBD2; J gene: TRBJ2-1; CDR3 protein: CASSLRGDSANNEQFF; CDR3 DNA: TGTGCCAGTAGTCTCCGGGGGGACTCCGCGAACAATGAGCAGTTCTTC
V gene: TRBV3-1/TRBV3-2; clone size: -; D gene: TRBD1; J gene: TRBJ1-4; CDR3 protein: CASSQDGQGEKLFF; CDR3 DNA: TGTGCCAGCAGCCAAGATGGACAGGGTGAAAAACTGTTTTTT
V gene: TRBV4-3; clone size: -; D gene: TRBD1; J gene: TRBJ2-7; CDR3 protein: CASSQLVGQGRSYEQYF; CDR3 DNA: TGCGCCAGCAGCCAATTGGTAGGACAGGGGCGATCCTACGAGCAGTACTTC
V gene: TRBV28; clone size: -; D gene: -; J gene: TRBJ1-5; CDR3 protein: CASKTGQGGKPQHF; CDR3 DNA: TGTGCCAGCAAGACCGGGCAGGGAGGCAAGCCCCAGCATTTT
V gene: TRBV19; clone size: -; D gene: -; J gene: TRBJ1-1; CDR3 protein: CASSIDVRGNTEAFF; CDR3 DNA: TGTGCCAGTAGTATAGACGTCAGGGGGAACACTGAAGCTTTCTTT
V gene: TRBV11-2; clone size: -; D gene: TRBD1; J gene: TRBJ1-2; CDR3 protein: CASSTQTGTEDYGYTF; CDR3 DNA: TGTGCCAGCAGCACCCAGACCGGGACAGAAGACTATGGCTACACCTTC
V gene: TRBV2; clone size: -; D gene: -; J gene: TRBJ1-4; CDR3 protein: CASSRETTNEKLFF; CDR3 DNA: TGTGCCAGCAGCCGGGAAACAACTAATGAAAAACTGTTTTTT
V gene: TRBV19; clone size: -; D gene: -; J gene: TRBJ1-5; CDR3 protein: CASSIRGAGDQPQHF; CDR3 DNA: TGTGCCAGTAGTATACGGGGGGCTGGGGATCAGCCCCAGCATTTT
V gene: TRBV5-1; clone size: -; D gene: TRBD1; J gene: TRBJ2-7; CDR3 protein: CASSLNRGYEQYF; CDR3 DNA: TGCGCCAGCAGCTTGAACAGGGGGTACGAGCAGTACTTC
V gene: TRBV6-5; clone size: -; D gene: TRBD2; J gene: TRBJ2-3; CDR3 protein: CASTPRREGTQYF; CDR3 DNA: TGTGCCAGCACCCCCCGGCGGGAGGGTACGCAGTATTTT
V gene: TRBV18; clone size: -; D gene: TRBD2; J gene: TRBJ2-3; CDR3 protein: CASSGTGTRVDTQYF; CDR3 DNA: TGTGCCAGCTCGGGAACCGGGACTAGGGTAGATACGCAGTATTTT
V gene: TRBV9; clone size: -; D gene: -; J gene: TRBJ2-1; CDR3 protein: CASSVGEGFEQFF; CDR3 DNA: TGTGCCAGCAGCGTAGGAGAGGGATTCGAGCAGTTCTTC
V gene: TRBV18; clone size: -; D gene: -; J gene: TRBJ2-7; CDR3 protein: CASSPNTDREQYF; CDR3 DNA: TGTGCCAGCTCACCAAACACAGATCGCGAGCAGTACTTC
V gene: TRBV25-1; clone size: few; D gene: TRBD1; J gene: TRBJ1-4; CDR3 protein: CASSSGTGASGVNEKLFF; CDR3 DNA: TGTGCCAGCAGTTCTGGGACAGGGGCCAGCGGGGTTAATGAAAAACTGTTTTTT